This TCR beta chain was captured by sequencing in a study of control samples from healthy donors and cancer patients. The data were produced by immunoSEQ multiplex PCR, yet TCRdb's version contains in-frame clones alone and is incomplete. The repertoire holds 88,000 or so clones, with approximately 94% as singletons. Deletions cut 5 bases from V and 4 bases from J, with 15 bases between. CDR1 and CDR2 (germline): SGHAT, FQDESV (reference sequence). CDR3 length: 14 residues. The rearrangement links TRBV11-1 to TRBJ2-7; the D gene is possibly TRBD1 (6 bases). This receptor was obtained from a woman younger than 35 in good health. What was sequenced was blood. CDR3 amino acids: CASSPSTGLYEQYF. The CDR3 DNA reads TGTGCCAGCAGCCCCTCGACAGGCCTATACGAGCAGTACTTC.